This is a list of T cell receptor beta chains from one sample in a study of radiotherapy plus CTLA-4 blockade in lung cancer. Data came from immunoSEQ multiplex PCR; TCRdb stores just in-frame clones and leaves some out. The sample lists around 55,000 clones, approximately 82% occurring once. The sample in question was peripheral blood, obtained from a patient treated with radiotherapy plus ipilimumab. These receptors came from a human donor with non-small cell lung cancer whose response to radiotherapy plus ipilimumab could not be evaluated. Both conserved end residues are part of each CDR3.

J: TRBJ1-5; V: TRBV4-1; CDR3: CASSQDFWGDGNQPQHF
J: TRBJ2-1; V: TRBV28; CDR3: CASTWGGVRYNEQFF
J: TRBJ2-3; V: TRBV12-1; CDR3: CASSPLARWTGTYTDTQYF
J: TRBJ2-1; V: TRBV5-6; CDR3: CASSFAGVRHNEQFF
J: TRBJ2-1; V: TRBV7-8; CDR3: CASSLGGRGRNEQFF
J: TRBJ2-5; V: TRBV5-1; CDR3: CASSFSPGEGETQYF
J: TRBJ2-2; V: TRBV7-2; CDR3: CASSFGGGVTGELFF
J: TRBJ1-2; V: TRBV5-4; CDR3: CASSLRGKDGYTF
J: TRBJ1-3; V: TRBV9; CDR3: CASSPLTGNTIYF
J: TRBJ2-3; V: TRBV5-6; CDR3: CASSYRVISTDTQYF
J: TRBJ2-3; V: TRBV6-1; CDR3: CASSEARTDTQYF
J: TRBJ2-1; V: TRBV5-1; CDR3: CASSSAGTPTYNEQFF
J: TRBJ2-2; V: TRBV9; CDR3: CASSVGQSNTGELFF
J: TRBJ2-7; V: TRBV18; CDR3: CASSPLKGEVYF
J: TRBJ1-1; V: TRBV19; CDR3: CASSIDTFVARGAFF
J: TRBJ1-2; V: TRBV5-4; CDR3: CASGGNDYGYTF
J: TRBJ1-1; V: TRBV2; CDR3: CASNPTGATNTEAFF
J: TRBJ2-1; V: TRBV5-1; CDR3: CASSSSGTSGSSNEQFF
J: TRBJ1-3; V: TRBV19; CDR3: CASRGGSTSGNTIYF
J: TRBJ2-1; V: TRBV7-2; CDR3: CASSFSEREVRFF
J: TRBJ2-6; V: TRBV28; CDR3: CARGEGIASGANVLTF
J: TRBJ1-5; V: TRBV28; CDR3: CASISGGTSNQPQHF
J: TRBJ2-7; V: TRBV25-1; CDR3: CASSEQGFRYEQYF
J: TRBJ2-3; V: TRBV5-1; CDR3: CASSLDGRAGVDTQYF
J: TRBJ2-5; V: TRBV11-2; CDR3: CASSLGRARETQYF
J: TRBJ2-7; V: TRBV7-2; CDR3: CASSLGGESEQYF
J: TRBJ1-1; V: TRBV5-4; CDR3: CASSPLDSLNTEAFF
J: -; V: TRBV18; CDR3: CASSPGTGSYEQYF
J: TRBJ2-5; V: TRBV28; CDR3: CASSLRGEQYF
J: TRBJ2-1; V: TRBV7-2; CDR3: CASSLQGNEQFF
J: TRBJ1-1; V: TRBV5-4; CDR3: CASSARDTEAFF
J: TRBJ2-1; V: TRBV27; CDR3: CASRMKTHPSYNEQFF
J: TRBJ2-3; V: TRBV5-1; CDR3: CASSLDGIGSDTQYF
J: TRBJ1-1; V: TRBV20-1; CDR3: CSARQNEAFF
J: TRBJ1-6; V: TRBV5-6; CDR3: CASSLGSGQVISPLHF
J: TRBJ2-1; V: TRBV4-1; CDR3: CASSQDPAGSYNEQFF
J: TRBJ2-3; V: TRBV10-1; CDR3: CASSESASRRSDTQYF
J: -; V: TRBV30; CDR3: CAWNPSGVYEQYF
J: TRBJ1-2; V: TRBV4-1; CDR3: CASSQSGNYGYTF
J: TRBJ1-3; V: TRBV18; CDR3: CASSPPGQGPGNTIYF
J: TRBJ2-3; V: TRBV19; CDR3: CASSGTSGDTQYF
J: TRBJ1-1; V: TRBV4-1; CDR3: CASSQGHRNTEAFF
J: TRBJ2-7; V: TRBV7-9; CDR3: CASSLALAGFYEQYF
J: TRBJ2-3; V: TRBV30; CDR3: CAWSQTRDTQYF
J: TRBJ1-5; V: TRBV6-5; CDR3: CASRGQGNQPQHF
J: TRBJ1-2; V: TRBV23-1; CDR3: CASSHFRQGTAVFYGYTF
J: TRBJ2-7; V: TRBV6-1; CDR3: CASSGEVRYEQYF
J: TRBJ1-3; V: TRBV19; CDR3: CASSIEDNSGNTIYF
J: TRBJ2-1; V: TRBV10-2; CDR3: CASSVRTSGNLNEQFF
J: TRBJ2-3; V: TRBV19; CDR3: CASSIARGQGGADTQYF
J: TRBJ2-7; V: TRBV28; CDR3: CASTRTGVAYEQYF
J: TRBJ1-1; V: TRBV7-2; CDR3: CASSYRATNPNTEAFF
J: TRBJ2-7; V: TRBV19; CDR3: CASSMGRDYEQYF
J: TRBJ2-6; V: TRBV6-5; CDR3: CASSKQGPANVLTF